Presented here are 4 T cell receptor beta chains from one specimen sequenced in a study of cytomegalovirus exposure and HLA in healthy donors. Amplification used 60 Vbeta primers and 13 Jbeta primers. Assay: immunoSEQ multiplex PCR; the TCRdb copy retains only in-frame clones and omits some. Among more than 95,000 clones listed, 10% were seen once. The specimen sequenced was PBMCs. These TCRs come from a man aged 40-55 years in good health and CMV-seropositive.

DNA of the CDR3: TGTGCCAGCAGCTTAGTTGGGGGAGCCGGGAGAGGCTACACCTTC. As protein: CASSLVGGAGRGYTF. This rearrangement joins TRBV7-2 to TRBJ1-2; D may be TRBD1 (5 bases). The V gene's germline CDR1 is SGHTA and CDR2 FQGNSA. The CDR3 totals 15 residues. V lost 1 base and J lost 8, with 17 bases in between. The full variable domain, its missing parts supplied by reference TRBV7-2 and TRBJ1-2, is GAGVSQSPSNKVTEKGKDVELRCDPISGHTALYWYRQSLGQGLEFLIYFQGNSAPDKSGLPSDRFSAERTGGSVSTLTIQRTQQEDSAVYLCASSLVGGAGRGYTFGSGTRLTVV.

V is TRBV14 and J is TRBJ1-1; tentatively, D is TRBD1 (5 bases). V was cut by 1 base and J by 9 bases, with 12 bases left in between. CDR3 size: 13 residues. Germline values: CDR1 SGHDN, CDR2 FVKESK. CDR3 DNA sequence: TGTGCCAGCAGCCAAGGTGGGGCACGGAAAGCTTTCTTT. It codes for CASSQGGARKAFF.

CDR3: CSAGPGETQYF. Written as DNA, the CDR3 is TGCAGTGCGGGTCCGGGGGAGACCCAGTACTTC. The chain couples TRBV20-1 to TRBJ2-5; tentatively, D is TRBD2 (5 bases). Deletions cut 6 bases from V and 5 bases from J, with 10 bases between. CDR1 and CDR2 from the germline V gene are DFQATT and SNEGSKA (reference sequence). The CDR3 extends over 11 amino acids.

This chain connects TRBV5-5 to TRBJ2-3; the D gene is possibly TRBD2 (9 bases). CDR1 and CDR2 (germline): SGHKS, YYEKEE (reference sequence). This CDR3 region has 15 residues. The V end lost 2 bases, the J end lost 4 bases, and 14 bases lay between the germline ends. CDR3 in amino acids: CASSFLAGQADTQYF. Written as DNA, the CDR3 is TGTGCCAGCAGCTTCCTAGCGGGACAGGCAGATACGCAGTATTTT.